The present T cell receptor beta chain was sequenced within a study of cytomegalovirus exposure and HLA in healthy donors (dated by TCRdb to the late 2010s). Looking at the study overall: In an earlier analysis of several hundred of the donors, around 290 Gb of sequence data and 95 million to 130 million unique TCR beta sequences from 150 million to 200 million T cells were reported. An early release that covered 640 HLA-typed donors contained about 300 gigabases of sequencing data and tens of millions of unique TCR sequences. Of the roughly 400 genotyped donors, 65% to 90% fell in the genetic ancestry cluster associated with self-reported Caucasian donors. The study was designed to test whether signatures of past pathogen exposure could be identified by cataloging public T cell receptors. The T cell repertoires of 666 subjects were profiled by immunosequencing and related to cytomegalovirus serostatus. Along with the 666-subject first cohort, a separate validation cohort of some 130 different subjects was used. To predict cytomegalovirus infection status, the study combined high-throughput TCR immunosequencing, statistical association of individual TCRs with disease status, and machine learning. To study patterns of TCR occurrence, a later analysis re-analyzed previously published TCR beta repertoires from around 670 donors and added high-resolution HLA genotyping. The later analysis used no new phenotypic data to find candidate immune exposures, relying instead on TCR beta sequences and their occurrence across donors. In an earlier analysis of a few hundred of the donors, high-throughput TCR beta sequencing was used to judge whether each TCR beta V gene segment behaved as functional or pseudogenic. Donor age, sex, ethnicity and CMV serostatus were compiled together with the repertoire data. In a later genetic analysis, genome-wide SNP genotypes for about 65% of the 666 donors were used, and that subset was treated as a discovery cohort. All discovery cohort repertoires had been generated on a single sequencing platform. HLA typing covered class I and class II loci at four-digit resolution. The number of typed donors differed by locus: roughly 620-630 for A, B, C, DRB1 and DQB1; 500 to 550 for DQA1; over 600 for DPA1; and some 450 for DPB1. Because of strong linkage in the cohort, five DR-DQ haplotypes were treated as single units for association and clustering. Among approximately 370 genotyped donors of the cohort, an average of approximately 240,000 unique TCR beta nucleotide sequences was sequenced per donor, of which 15% to 20% were non-productive. The full study reports these points: Three of the identified cytomegalovirus-associated TCR beta chains were confirmed in vitro to be specific for cytomegalovirus antigens. A further reported finding was that TCR beta sequences accurately predicted the HLA-A and HLA-B alleles for most subjects in the first cohort. CMV serostatus was the only immune exposure information available for the cohort. Broadly in line with IMGT annotations, most TCR beta V segments showed up in productive rearrangements about 90% or about 30% of the time in an earlier analysis of some 590 of the donors. A later analysis associated about 17,000 TCR beta sequences with specific HLA alleles at a false discovery rate of 0.05. Linkage disequilibrium might explain the correlated functional status among segregating V segments, but an unknown experimental factor could not be excluded. According to a later analysis, most CMV-associated TCR beta chains appeared to be HLA-restricted, and the HLA associations seemed to be driven largely by CMV exposure. Assigning TCR associations to individual alleles was difficult when HLA alleles, especially DR and DQ, strongly co-occurred. The cohort was sequenced for TCR beta chains only, and without alpha or paired-chain data the features that could be detected were limited. While some public TCRs were present in many individuals, most TCR sequences turned up only very rarely across donors. In a later analysis, several top co-occurrence clusters were reported to appear linked to parvovirus B19, influenza, CMV and Epstein-Barr virus. In both the original and validation cohorts, the classifier was reported to diagnose cytomegalovirus status with high specificity and sensitivity. HLA typing was unavailable for some donors at each locus, so association tests used only the typed subset. It was suggested by the authors that the approach could potentially be generalized to other disease states and immunological phenotypes. In a later analysis, the rate of TCR association differed among HLA loci, with DRB1 alleles having the most associated TCRs and HLA-C alleles having the fewest. Because counts were too low, more than 15 rarely observed V segments, including chromosome 9 orphons, were left out of the earlier analysis of a few hundred of the donors. A later analysis found that HLA-associated TCR beta chains were more clonally expanded and had lower generation probabilities than equally common non-associated chains. A later genetic analysis associated a missense DCLRE1C variant with V-gene and J-gene trimming of TCR beta chains, and an independent cohort replicated the association. A cluster of highly shared sequence variants was judged likely to be a technical artifact of the sequencing pipeline. Compared with the approximately 600-donor mean, donors in an Asian-associated ancestry cluster had fewer N-insertions in productive TCRs, according to a later genetic analysis. Sequencing depth was assumed to be roughly uniform across donors in the presence/absence analyses, though that assumption may not hold. The study listed 150 to 200 TCR beta chains as associated with cytomegalovirus.

The cohort comprised under 700 healthy bone marrow donors. All cohort members were sampled while nominally healthy, although unrecorded immune exposures were likely present. The donor was CMV seropositive and was included in the group of 290 or so seropositive cohort members. A peripheral blood sample was collected from each donor, and TCR beta sequencing was performed on peripheral blood mononuclear cells. The Qiagen DNeasy Blood Extraction Kit was used to extract genomic DNA from the blood cell samples. Library creation used the immunoSEQ multiplex PCR assay. For the multiplex PCR, a mixture combining 60 forward primers for TCR Vbeta segments and 13 reverse primers for TCR Jbeta segments was used. A multiplex PCR assay on genomic DNA amplified the CDR3 region of rearranged TCR beta genes. The amplified TCR beta libraries were sequenced on the Illumina HiSeq System as 87-base-pair reads. The study's processing was this. In a later analysis, tens of millions of unique TCR beta chains were counted across the roughly 610 repertoires, and approximately 9.9 million of these chains were shared by at least two donors. A nearest-neighbor algorithm error-corrected the raw reads and collapsed the reads into unique sequences, merging closely related sequences to remove PCR and sequencing errors. CDR3 sequences were aligned to IMGT reference sequences to assign V, D and J gene segments. Each retained sequence needed at least a six-nucleotide match to both a V gene segment and a J gene segment. A rearrangement counted as productive if the CDR3 had no stop codons and remained in frame with V and J, and every other rearrangement counted as non-productive. CDR3 was defined according to IMGT convention as the region running from the second conserved V-encoded cysteine to the conserved J-encoded phenylalanine. The earlier analysis of approximately 590 of the donors excluded any sequence lacking an unambiguous match to a single V gene segment. An earlier analysis of under 750 of the donors called V segments functional above 56.7% productive rearrangements and segregating when the between-donor standard deviation exceeded 5%. A statistical classification framework was built for diagnosing cytomegalovirus status from the catalog of TCR beta chain sequences. V and J gene assignment, in a later analysis, came from comparing TCR nucleotide sequences with IMGT/GENE-DB human TR gene sequences. A later analysis assigned CDR3 sequences and most-parsimonious VDJ recombination scenarios with the TCRdist pipeline. A later analysis defined each TCR beta chain by its CDR3 amino acid sequence plus V-gene family, and excluded reads lacking a unique V-gene family. A later analysis removed nearly 600 highly shared, low-generation-probability nucleotide sequences to deal with suspected cross-contamination and a sequencing artifact. In a later analysis, a clonal expansion index for each public chain was calculated from normalized within-repertoire ranks of inferred template counts. A later analysis computed generation probabilities with a VDJ recombination model fitted to out-of-frame rearrangements, and checked the results against IGoR. Hypergeometric tests were used in a later analysis to score TCR-TCR, TCR-HLA and TCR-CMV co-occurrence, with a repertoire-size bias correction applied to the TCR pairs. False discovery rates were estimated in a later analysis by permuting HLA or CMV assignments 20 times. In a later analysis, co-occurring TCRs were grouped using DBSCAN, and TCRdist sequence similarity was added for clustering within HLA-allele-positive subsets. Co-occurrence clustering excluded repertoires with fewer than 30,000 or more than 120,000 public chains, plus five with anomalous nucleotide sharing. TCRdb holds this immuneACCESS table with in-frame rearrangements only. Some clones are missing; in checked studies, unresolved V genes explain under half, and the rest has no known cause. V and J calls and clone size are as listed in that table; D and trimming were resolved from the DNA. The sample has tens of thousands of clones on record, around 80% of them singletons. The ten most abundant clones make up 20% to 25% of the sample.

As to this clone: Its specific antigen is unknown. No base qualities exist here, and no much larger clone lies one base off it.

Source material: PBMCs. The TCR originated in a woman aged 40 to 49 in good health and CMV-seropositive.

In nucleotides, the sequence is TGCGCCAGCCAATTCCTGACCGGGTCCTACTACGAGCAGTACTTC. Its coded protein is CASQFLTGSYYEQYF. The sequence links TRBV4-1 to TRBJ2-7; the D gene remains uncertain. According to the germline V gene, CDR1 reads MGHRA and CDR2 reads YSYEKL. The CDR3 has 15 amino acids, counting the end cysteine and phenylalanine. CDR3 DNA is the only sequence kept; it has 45 bases, read in frame from the first base. V drops 8 bases and J drops 3 bases, leaving 20 bases in between.